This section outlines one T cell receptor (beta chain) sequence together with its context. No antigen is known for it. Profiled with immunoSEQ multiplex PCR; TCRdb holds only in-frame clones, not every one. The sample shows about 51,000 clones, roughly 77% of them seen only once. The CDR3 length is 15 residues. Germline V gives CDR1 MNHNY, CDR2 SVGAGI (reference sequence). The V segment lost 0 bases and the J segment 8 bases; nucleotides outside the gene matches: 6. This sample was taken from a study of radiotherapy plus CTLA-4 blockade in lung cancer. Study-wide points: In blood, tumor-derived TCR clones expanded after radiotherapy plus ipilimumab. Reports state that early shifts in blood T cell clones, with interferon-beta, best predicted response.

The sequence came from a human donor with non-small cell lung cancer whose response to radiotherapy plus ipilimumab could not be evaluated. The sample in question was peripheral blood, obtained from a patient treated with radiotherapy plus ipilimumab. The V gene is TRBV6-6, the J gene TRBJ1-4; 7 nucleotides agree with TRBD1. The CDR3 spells CASSYSVQGYEKLFF. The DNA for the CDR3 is TGTGCCAGCAGTTACTCGGTACAGGGGTACGAAAAACTGTTTTTT.